Presented here are 32 T cell receptor beta chains from one specimen sequenced in a study of blood T cell repertoires in COVID-19. Only in-frame clones appear in the TCRdb table, and some are missing; sequencing was by immunoSEQ multiplex PCR. The sample includes approximately 190,000 clones, around nine tenths seen only once; the top ten take 5% to 8%. Sequenced sample: peripheral blood. The receptors were sampled from a woman aged 40 to 50 who had recovered from COVID-19.

This chain links TRBV9 with TRBJ2-7, with D perhaps TRBD1 (5 bases). The germline V gene has CDR1 SGDLS and CDR2 YYNGEE. The CDR3 length is 15 residues. Trimming removed 2 bases from V and 2 bases from J, with 14 bases in between. For the CDR3, the DNA is TGTGCCAGCAGCGTTGAGGACACCTCAGCCTACGAGCAGTACTTC. Protein product: CASSVEDTSAYEQYF.

This sequence joins TRBV2 and TRBJ1-2; TRBD1 matches 7 bases. The CDR3 sequence is 14 residues long. V lost 6 bases to trimming and J lost 5 bases; unmatched junction nucleotides: 9. Germline-derived CDR1 and CDR2 are SNHLY and FYNNEI. CDR3 in DNA: TGTGCCAGCAGCTGGTCCAGGGACAGTTATGGCTACACCTTC. Protein product: CASSWSRDSYGYTF. Based on the CDR3 plus reference TRBV2 and TRBJ1-2, the full variable domain is EPEVTQTPSHQVTQMGQEVILRCVPISNHLYFYWYRQILGQKVEFLVSFYNNEISEKSEIFDDQFSVERPDGSNFTLKIRSTKLEDSAMYFCASSWSRDSYGYTFGSGTRLTVV.

J is TRBJ1-6 and V is TRBV30; 7 bases map to TRBD1. J lost 5 bases, V lost 0 bases, and 7 bases had no gene match. CDR3 size: 16 residues. Germline V CDR1 and CDR2: GTSNPN, SVGIG (reference sequence). The CDR3 is CAWSVDRQSNNSPLHF. In DNA form, the CDR3 reads TGTGCCTGGAGTGTGGACAGGCAATCAAATAATTCACCCCTCCACTTT.

The V gene is TRBV3-1 (or the pseudogene TRBV3-2), the J gene TRBJ1-4, with D perhaps matching TRBD1 (5 bases). Per germline, CDR1 LGHDT and CDR2 YNNKEL (reference sequence). Trimming cost V 7 bases and J 7 bases, with 16 bases left between them. The CDR3 loop spans 14 amino acids. The CDR3 region has the DNA TGTGCCAGCACCCTGGGGACTTTGCGTGAAAAACTGTTTTTT. It translates to CASTLGTLREKLFF.

This rearrangement joins TRBV11-2 to TRBJ2-4; D is uncertain. CDR1 and CDR2 from the germline V gene are SGHAT and FQNNGV. The CDR3 is 13 residues long. V lost 5 bases and J lost 7, with 12 bases in between. The CDR3 is CASSLRVENIQYF. Here the CDR3 DNA reads TGTGCCAGCAGCCTCCGGGTTGAGAACATTCAGTACTTC.

As to this clone: The same CDR3 arises from other DNA sequences in this sample as well. V gene TRBV5-1 combines with J gene TRBJ1-5; D perhaps matches TRBD1 (5 bases). Germline V gene sequence: CDR1 SGHRS, CDR2 YFSETQ. V lost 1 base and J lost 1, with 9 bases in between. CDR3 length: 15 residues. The CDR3 sequence is CASSLRGDSNQPQHF. CDR3 DNA sequence: TGCGCCAGCAGCTTGAGGGGTGACAGCAATCAGCCCCAGCATTTT.

The chain links TRBV11-2 to TRBJ1-1, with TRBD1 matching over 9 bases. The CDR3 is made up of 15 amino acids. J was trimmed by 0 bases and V by 4 bases; bases with no gene match: 3. Germline V gene sequence: CDR1 SGHAT, CDR2 FQNNGV. This chain's CDR3 is CASSSRTGVNTEAFF. The CDR3 nucleotides read TGTGCCAGCAGCTCACGGACAGGGGTGAACACTGAAGCTTTCTTT.

The chain links TRBV5-5 to TRBJ1-1; 11 bases align to TRBD1. CDR1 is SGHKS and CDR2 is YYEKEE in the germline V gene (reference sequence). Trimming removed 0 bases from V and 5 bases from J; junction bases left unmatched: 6. The CDR3 is 16 amino acids. The chain's CDR3 is CASSLAGTGGYTEAFF. The CDR3 DNA reads TGTGCCAGCAGCTTGGCGGGGACAGGGGGTTATACTGAAGCTTTCTTT.

The chain links TRBV28 to TRBJ1-6, with 8 bases that match TRBD1. This CDR3 spans 12 amino acids. The V segment lost 8 bases and the J segment 10 bases; nucleotides outside the gene matches: 4. Germline V gene lookup returns CDR1 MDHEN and CDR2 SYDVKM. The CDR3 protein is CASGQGTSPLHF. CDR3 coding DNA: TGTGCCAGCGGACAGGGAACGTCACCCCTCCACTTT. The entire variable domain, with the rest obtained from reference TRBV28 and TRBJ1-6, is as follows: DVKVTQSSRYLVKRTGEKVFLECVQDMDHENMFWYRQDPGLGLRLIYFSYDVKMKEKGDIPEGYSVSREKKERFSLILESASTNQTSMYLCASGQGTSPLHFGNGTRLTVT.

V and J are TRBV30 and TRBJ2-3; 8 nucleotides agree with TRBD2. This CDR3 has 14 amino acids. Germline V gene sequence: CDR1 GTSNPN, CDR2 SVGIG (reference sequence). Trimming took 8 bases from V and 0 from J; bases not matched to a gene: 7. As DNA, the CDR3 is TGTGCCCGAAGCGGGAGTAGTAGCACAGATACGCAGTATTTT. This codes for CARSGSSSTDTQYF.

This chain connects TRBV4-2 to TRBJ2-4; possible D gene TRBD2, 5 bases. CDR3 length: 16 residues. From germline, CDR1 is LGHNA and CDR2 YNFKEQ. Trimming took 1 base from V and 7 from J, leaving 17 bases between them. The CDR3 nucleotides read TGTGCCAGCAGCCAAGTCCTTCCGGGATTAACGAACATTCAGTACTTC. It encodes CASSQVLPGLTNIQYF.

V usage is TRBV19 and J usage is TRBJ1-2; 7 bases align to TRBD1. Germline V lookup: CDR1 LNHDA, CDR2 SQIVND (reference sequence). The CDR3 is 14 residues long. Unmatched junction bases numbered 5, after V lost 1 base and J lost 6 bases. The CDR3 is CASSIGDSPDGYTF. The CDR3 region has the DNA TGTGCCAGTAGTATAGGGGACAGTCCCGATGGCTACACCTTC.

The chain has TRBV6-6 and TRBJ1-6, with 8 positions matching TRBD1. Losses at the gene ends were 7 bases for V and 10 bases for J; bases not matched to a gene: 15. The germline CDR1 and CDR2 sequences are MNHNY and SVGAGI (reference sequence). This CDR3 contains 16 residues. CDR3 sequence: CASTLTGGLSGSPLHF. The CDR3 DNA sequence: TGTGCCAGCACTCTCACAGGGGGGCTTAGCGGATCACCCCTCCACTTT.

The chain recombines TRBV2 with TRBJ2-1; TRBD2 agrees at 10 bases. Germline V gene lookup returns CDR1 SNHLY and CDR2 FYNNEI. This CDR3 has 15 residues. Unmatched junction bases numbered 8, after V lost 8 bases and J lost 4 bases. CDR3 sequence (DNA): TGTGCCAGCGCGTCTAGCGGGAGTCGTTACAATGAGCAGTTCTTC. As protein: CASASSGSRYNEQFF.

V and J are TRBV23-1 and TRBJ1-5; D perhaps matches TRBD1 (5 bases). TRBV23-1 is assigned to the ORF class and has an uncertain function. The CDR3 loop spans 17 amino acids. The V gene lost 3 bases and the J gene lost 4 bases, with 19 bases spanning the gap. CDR3 nucleotide sequence: TGCGCCAGCAGTCAGCGAGGACACCGAAATATTAATCAGCCCCAGCATTTT. Translation gives CASSQRGHRNINQPQHF.

The J gene is TRBJ2-1, the V gene TRBV11-2; D remains ambiguous. This CDR3 has 14 residues. Trimming took 2 bases from V and 7 from J, leaving 12 bases between them. Germline CDR1 and CDR2: SGHAT and FQNNGV. CDR3 DNA: TGTGCCAGCAGCTTAATAGGCTCCAGGAATGAGCAGTTCTTC. Translated, it gives CASSLIGSRNEQFF.

J is TRBJ2-5 and V is TRBV5-1, with D possibly matching TRBD2 (6 bases). CDR3 size: 15 residues. CDR1 is SGHRS and CDR2 is YFSETQ in the germline V gene. The V gene lost 1 base and the J gene lost 2 bases, with 12 bases spanning the gap. The CDR3 loop is CASSLTASAQETQYF. The DNA of the CDR3 is TGCGCCAGCAGCTTGACGGCTAGCGCTCAAGAGACCCAGTACTTC.

J is TRBJ1-4 and V is TRBV24-1, with a possible D match to TRBD1 (6 bases). The germline V and J ends were trimmed by 2 bases and 7 bases, with 13 bases remaining between them. Germline V gene sequence: CDR1 KGHDR, CDR2 SFDVKD. This CDR3 is built from 15 residues. This CDR3 reads CATSDSSGEIEKLFF. The CDR3 DNA follows: TGTGCCACCAGTGATTCATCAGGGGAAATTGAAAAACTGTTTTTT.

The chain is built from TRBV3-1 (or the pseudogene TRBV3-2) and TRBJ1-1; weak D call: TRBD1 (6 bases). Trimming took 4 bases from V and 0 from J, leaving 9 bases between them. The V gene's germline CDR1 is LGHDT and CDR2 YNNKEL (reference sequence). The CDR3 sequence is 14 residues long. CDR3 loop: CASSLTGMNTEAFF. Here the CDR3 DNA reads TGTGCCAGCAGCCTCACAGGGATGAACACTGAAGCTTTCTTT.

The V call is TRBV18, the J call TRBJ2-5, with 7 positions matching TRBD2. CDR3 length: 15 amino acids. In germline, CDR1 is KGHSH, CDR2 LQKENI. V lost 4 bases and J lost 1; bases outside the gene matches: 6. CDR3 sequence (DNA): TGTGCCAGCTCACGAGGAACGGGAGGCCAAGAGACCCAGTACTTC. It specifies CASSRGTGGQETQYF.

In its sample, this clone was seen once. V is TRBV28 and J is TRBJ1-2, with TRBD1 identical over 12 bases. Unmatched junction bases numbered 6, after V lost 2 bases and J lost 14 bases. The CDR3 contains 13 residues. Germline CDR1 and CDR2: MDHEN and SYDVKM. CDR3 loop: CASSLPGTGGGTF. The CDR3 DNA reads as TGTGCCAGCAGTTTACCCGGGACAGGGGGCGGTACCTTC.

This chain connects TRBV7-2 to TRBJ2-5; 10 nucleotides align to TRBD2. This CDR3 has 16 residues. V shed 1 base, J shed 0 bases, and the junction held 2 bases outside the gene matches. Germline V CDR1 and CDR2: SGHTA, FQGNSA. CDR3: CASSLGTSGYQETQYF. DNA for the CDR3: TGTGCCAGCAGCTTAGGGACTAGCGGTTACCAAGAGACCCAGTACTTC.

The rearrangement joins TRBV5-1 to TRBJ2-1; D may be TRBD2 (7 bases). The CDR3 runs to 18 residues. V lost 0 bases to trimming and J lost 7 bases, with 23 bases between them. CDR1 is SGHRS, CDR2 YFSETQ, per germline. The chain's CDR3 is CASSLARFTAGRGNEQFF. CDR3 DNA sequence: TGCGCCAGCAGCTTGGCCCGATTTACAGCGGGAAGGGGGAATGAGCAGTTCTTC.

This sequence joins TRBV5-6 and TRBJ1-1; weak D call: TRBD1 (6 bases). Germline V gene sequence: CDR1 SGHDT, CDR2 YYEEEE. This CDR3 spans 13 amino acids. Trimming left V 4 bases short and J 11 bases short, with 18 bases between. CDR3 nucleotides: TGTGCCAGCAGCCCCGGGACACTCACGCGGGCTTTCTTT. Translating gives CASSPGTLTRAFF. The variable domain in full, with the rest retrieved from reference TRBV5-6 and TRBJ1-1, is DAGVTQSPTHLIKTRGQQVTLRCSPKSGHDTVSWYQQALGQGPQFIFQYYEEEERQRGNFPDRFSGHQFPNYSSELNVNALLLGDSALYLCASSPGTLTRAFFGQGTRLTVV.

The chain couples TRBV7-9 to TRBJ1-4; 8 nucleotides align to TRBD1. The CDR3 is 16 residues long. Trimming took 2 bases from V and 5 from J; bases not matched to a gene: 7. Germline CDR1 and CDR2: SEHNR and FQNEAQ (reference sequence). CDR3 nucleotides: TGTGCCAGCAGCTTAACTGGACAGGGACGAAATGAAAAACTGTTTTTT. Translated: CASSLTGQGRNEKLFF.

The chain couples TRBV7-9 to TRBJ1-1; 9 bases match TRBD1. This CDR3 contains 14 residues. The V gene's germline CDR1 is SEHNR and CDR2 FQNEAQ (reference sequence). Trimming took 1 base from V and 5 from J; bases not matched to a gene: 2. Here the CDR3 reads CASSLGTGVTEAFF. In nucleotides, the CDR3 is TGTGCCAGCAGCTTAGGGACAGGGGTAACTGAAGCTTTCTTT.

The chain links TRBV27 to TRBJ2-7; no reliable D call. The CDR3 totals 15 residues. Germline assignment: CDR1 MNHEY and CDR2 SMNVEV (reference sequence). The V end lost 5 bases, the J end lost 0 bases, and 14 bases lay between the germline ends. The CDR3 DNA sequence: TGTGCCAGCAGTCTCTTGAGCAGGCGCTCCTACGAGCAGTACTTC. Translated, it gives CASSLLSRRSYEQYF.

V gene TRBV6-1 combines with J gene TRBJ2-4, with TRBD2 identical over 8 bases. J was trimmed by 2 bases and V by 2 bases; bases with no gene match: 8. Germline CDR1 is MNHNS and CDR2 is SASEGT. The CDR3 length is 17 residues. Here the CDR3 DNA reads TGTGCCAGCAGTGAATTTGGAGCGGGAGTTTCCAAAAACATTCAGTACTTC. Its protein is CASSEFGAGVSKNIQYF.

The rearrangement uses TRBV5-1 and TRBJ1-6; TRBD1 matches at 12 bases. From germline, CDR1 is SGHRS and CDR2 YFSETQ. The ends lost 4 bases at V and 8 bases at J; junction bases unmatched: 4. The CDR3 sequence is 15 residues long. The CDR3 here is CASSVGTGGDSPLHF. In DNA form, the CDR3 reads TGCGCCAGCAGCGTAGGGACAGGGGGCGATTCACCCCTCCACTTT.

The rearrangement links TRBV19 to TRBJ1-5; 7 bases map to TRBD1. Germline lookup yields CDR1 LNHDA and CDR2 SQIVND (reference sequence). This CDR3 is built from 16 residues. Trimming cost V 7 bases and J 1 base; bases outside gene matches: 10. This CDR3 reads CASTLTGKGSNQPQHF. CDR3 bases: TGTGCCAGTACCTTGACAGGGAAGGGAAGCAATCAGCCCCAGCATTTT.

The CDR3 is CASSQEITALNTEAFF. CDR3 DNA: TGCGCCAGCAGCCAAGAGATCACTGCGCTGAACACTGAAGCTTTCTTT. This rearrangement joins TRBV4-1 to TRBJ1-1; D is ambiguous. This CDR3 has 16 amino acids. CDR1 and CDR2 (germline): MGHRA, YSYEKL. Trimming took off 0 bases at V and 0 bases at J, with 11 bases between the two ends.

V and J are TRBV18 and TRBJ1-5; perhaps TRBD1 as D (6 bases). The V end lost 5 bases, the J end lost 5 bases, and 10 bases lay between the germline ends. The CDR3 covers 13 residues. Germline CDR1 is KGHSH and CDR2 is LQKENI. The CDR3 sequence: CASSADRDQPQHF. For the CDR3, the DNA is TGTGCCAGCTCAGCGGACAGAGATCAGCCCCAGCATTTT.